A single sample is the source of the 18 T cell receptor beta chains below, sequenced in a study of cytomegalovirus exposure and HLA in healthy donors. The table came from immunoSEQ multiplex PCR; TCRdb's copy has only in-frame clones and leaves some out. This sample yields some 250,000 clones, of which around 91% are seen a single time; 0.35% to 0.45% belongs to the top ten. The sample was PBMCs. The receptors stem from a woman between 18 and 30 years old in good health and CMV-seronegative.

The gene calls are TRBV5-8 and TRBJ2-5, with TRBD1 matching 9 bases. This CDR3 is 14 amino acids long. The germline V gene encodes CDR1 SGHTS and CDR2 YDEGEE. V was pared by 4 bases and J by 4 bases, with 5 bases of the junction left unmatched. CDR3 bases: TGTGCCAGCAGCCGGGACAGGGACCGAGAGACCCAGTACTTC. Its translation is CASSRDRDRETQYF.

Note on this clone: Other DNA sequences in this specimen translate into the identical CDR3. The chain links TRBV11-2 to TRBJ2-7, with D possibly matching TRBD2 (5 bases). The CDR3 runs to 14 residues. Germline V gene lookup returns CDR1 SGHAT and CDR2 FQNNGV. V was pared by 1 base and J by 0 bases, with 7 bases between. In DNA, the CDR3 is TGTGCCAGCAGCTTAGGGACTGGCTCCTACGAGCAGTACGTC. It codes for CASSLGTGSYEQYV.

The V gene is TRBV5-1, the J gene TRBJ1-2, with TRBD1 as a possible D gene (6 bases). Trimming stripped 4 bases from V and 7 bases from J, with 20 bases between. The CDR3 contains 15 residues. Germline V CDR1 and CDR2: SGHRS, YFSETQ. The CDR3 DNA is TGCGCCAGCAGCCAAACCGACAGGTTGTACAGTGGCTACACCTTC. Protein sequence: CASSQTDRLYSGYTF.

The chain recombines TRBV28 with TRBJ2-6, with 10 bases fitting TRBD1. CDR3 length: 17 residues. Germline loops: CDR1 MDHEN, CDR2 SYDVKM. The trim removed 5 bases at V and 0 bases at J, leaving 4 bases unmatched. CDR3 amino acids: CASSGGTGDSGANVLTF. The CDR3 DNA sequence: TGTGCCAGCAGTGGGGGGACAGGGGACTCTGGGGCCAACGTCCTGACTTTC.

CDR3: CASSSPGTGTGVLPYEQYF. As DNA, the CDR3 is TGTGCCAGCAGCTCTCCAGGGACCGGGACAGGGGTCCTACCCTACGAGCAGTACTTC. The rearrangement links TRBV28 to TRBJ2-7; 10 positions match TRBD1. The V gene's germline CDR1 is MDHEN and CDR2 SYDVKM. J gave up 2 bases and V 6 bases, and 19 bases lay outside the gene matches. CDR3 size: 19 residues.

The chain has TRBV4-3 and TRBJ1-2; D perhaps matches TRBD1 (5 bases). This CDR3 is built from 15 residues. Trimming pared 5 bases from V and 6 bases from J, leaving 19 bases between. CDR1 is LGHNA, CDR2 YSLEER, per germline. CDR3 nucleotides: TGCGCCAGCAGCTTAAACGCAGGGTCTTCTAATGGCTACACCTTC. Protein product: CASSLNAGSSNGYTF.

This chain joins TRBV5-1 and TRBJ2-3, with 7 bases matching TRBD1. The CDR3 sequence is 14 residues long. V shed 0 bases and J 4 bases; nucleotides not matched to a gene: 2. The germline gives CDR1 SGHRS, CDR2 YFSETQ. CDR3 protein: CASSLEQGSDTQYF. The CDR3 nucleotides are TGCGCCAGCAGCTTGGAACAGGGGTCAGATACGCAGTATTTT. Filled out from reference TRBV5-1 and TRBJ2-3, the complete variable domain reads KAGVTQTPRYLIKTRGQQVTLSCSPISGHRSVSWYQQTPGQGLQFLFEYFSETQRNKGNFPGRFSGRQFSNSRSEMNVSTLELGDSALYLCASSLEQGSDTQYFGPGTRLTVL.

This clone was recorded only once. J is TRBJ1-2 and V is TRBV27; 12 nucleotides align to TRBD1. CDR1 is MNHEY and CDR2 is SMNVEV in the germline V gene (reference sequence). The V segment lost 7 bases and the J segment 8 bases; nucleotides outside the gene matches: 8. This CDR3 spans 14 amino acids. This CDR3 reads CASKPGQGARGYTF. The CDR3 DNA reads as TGTGCCAGCAAACCGGGACAGGGGGCCAGAGGCTACACCTTC.

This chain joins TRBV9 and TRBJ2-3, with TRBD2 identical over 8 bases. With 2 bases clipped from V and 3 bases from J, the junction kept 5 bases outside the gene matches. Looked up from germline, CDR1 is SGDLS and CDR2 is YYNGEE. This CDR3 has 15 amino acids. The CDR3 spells CASSVGIAGTDTQYF. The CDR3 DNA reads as TGTGCCAGCAGCGTGGGGATAGCGGGAACAGATACGCAGTATTTT.

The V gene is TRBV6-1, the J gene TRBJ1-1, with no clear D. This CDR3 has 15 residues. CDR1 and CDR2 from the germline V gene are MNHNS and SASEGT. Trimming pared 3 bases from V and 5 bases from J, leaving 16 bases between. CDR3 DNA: TGTGCCAGCAGTGAGGTCCGCGGGGAGGGAACTGAAGCTTTCTTT. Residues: CASSEVRGEGTEAFF.

The CDR3 nucleotides read TGTGCCAGCCCACCCCAGGGGCCCGGGGAGCTGTTTTTT. It specifies CASPPQGPGELFF. The genes are TRBV6-1 and TRBJ2-2; tentative D call: TRBD1 (6 bases). CDR1 MNHNS and CDR2 SASEGT come from the germline V gene. With 8 bases removed from V and 6 bases from J, the gap between germline ends came to 13 bases. The CDR3 is 13 amino acids.

The CDR3 DNA is TGTGCCAGCTCCGACAGCCTAGGCGGCTACACCTTC. Its translation is CASSDSLGGYTF. The chain combines TRBV7-9 with TRBJ1-2; D is perhaps TRBD1 (5 bases). With 8 bases removed from V and 8 bases from J, the gap between germline ends came to 15 bases. CDR1 is SEHNR and CDR2 is FQNEAQ in the germline V gene (reference sequence). The CDR3 is made up of 12 amino acids.

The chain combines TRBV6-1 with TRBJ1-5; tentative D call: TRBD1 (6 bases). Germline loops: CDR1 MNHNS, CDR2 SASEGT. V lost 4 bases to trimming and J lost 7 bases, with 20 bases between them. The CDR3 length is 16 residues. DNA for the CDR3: TGTGCCAGCAGTGCCACGAGGGGGGGAAGGAACCAGCCCCAGCATTTT. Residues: CASSATRGGRNQPQHF.

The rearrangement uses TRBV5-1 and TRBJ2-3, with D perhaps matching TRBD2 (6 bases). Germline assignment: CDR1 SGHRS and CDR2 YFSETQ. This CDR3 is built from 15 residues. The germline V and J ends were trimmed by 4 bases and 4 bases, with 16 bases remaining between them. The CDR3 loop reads CASSPDPGDSDTQYF. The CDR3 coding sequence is TGCGCCAGCAGCCCGGACCCGGGGGACTCAGATACGCAGTATTTT.

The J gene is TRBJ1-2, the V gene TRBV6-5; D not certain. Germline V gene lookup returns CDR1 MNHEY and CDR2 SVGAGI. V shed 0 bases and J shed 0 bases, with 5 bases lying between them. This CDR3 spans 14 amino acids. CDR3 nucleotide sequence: TGTGCCAGCAGTTACTCTGCGGCTAACTATGGCTACACCTTC. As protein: CASSYSAANYGYTF.

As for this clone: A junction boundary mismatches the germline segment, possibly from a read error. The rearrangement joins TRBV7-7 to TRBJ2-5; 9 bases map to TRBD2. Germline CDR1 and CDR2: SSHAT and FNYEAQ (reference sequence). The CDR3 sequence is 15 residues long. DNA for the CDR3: TGTGCTAGCAGCGCGGGACTAGCTTGGCAAGAGACCCAGTACTTC. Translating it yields CASSAGLAWQETQYF.

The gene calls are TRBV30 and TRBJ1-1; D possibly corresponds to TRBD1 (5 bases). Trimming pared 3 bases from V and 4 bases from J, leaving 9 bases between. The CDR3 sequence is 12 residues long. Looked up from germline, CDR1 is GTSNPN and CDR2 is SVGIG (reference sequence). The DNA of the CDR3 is TGTGCCTGGAGCAGGGTGGGCACTGAAGCTTTCTTT. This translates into CAWSRVGTEAFF.

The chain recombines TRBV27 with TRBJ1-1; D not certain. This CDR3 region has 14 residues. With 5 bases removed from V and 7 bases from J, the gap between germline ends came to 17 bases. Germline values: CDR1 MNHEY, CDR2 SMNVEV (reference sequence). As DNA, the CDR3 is TGTGCCAGCAGTCCCGGAATTTCGGGGAATGAAGCTTTCTTT. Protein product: CASSPGISGNEAFF.